Listed below are T cell receptor beta chains from one sample, sequenced in a study of blood T cell repertoires in COVID-19. This table comes from immunoSEQ multiplex PCR, and its TCRdb copy is limited to in-frame clones, with some not included. The sample lists roughly 200,000 clones, about 88% occurring once. The sequenced material came from peripheral blood. All receptors derive from a woman of 80 years or more with acute or convalescent COVID-19. Each CDR3 is given with its conserved first and last residue. A D gene is named only where the DNA matches it firmly. Only part of the rows carry a size: once, few, many, or a class if the clone is expanded.

clone_size: .
v_call: TRBV6-2/TRBV6-3
j_call: TRBJ1-1
d_call: TRBD1
cdr3_aa: CASIPFRGRLLTLTEAFF
cdr3_nt: TGTGCCAGCATCCCTTTTAGGGGGCGCCTCCTTACCTTGACTGAAGCTTTCTTT

clone_size: .
v_call: TRBV5-1
j_call: TRBJ2-7
d_call: TRBD2
cdr3_aa: CASTPGGTADYYEQYF
cdr3_nt: TGCGCCAGCACCCCCGGGGGGACTGCCGACTACTACGAGCAGTACTTC

clone_size: .
v_call: TRBV19
j_call: TRBJ1-2
d_call: TRBD1
cdr3_aa: CASSIDRTGVGGYTF
cdr3_nt: TGTGCCAGTAGTATAGACCGGACAGGGGTTGGAGGCTACACCTTC

clone_size: .
v_call: TRBV7-2
j_call: TRBJ2-2
d_call: .
cdr3_aa: CASSHGELFF
cdr3_nt: TGTGCCAGCAGTCACGGGGAGCTGTTTTTT

clone_size: .
v_call: TRBV19
j_call: TRBJ2-7
d_call: .
cdr3_aa: CASSRGNFLAYEQYF
cdr3_nt: TGTGCCAGTAGCCGAGGTAACTTTCTAGCCTACGAGCAGTACTTC

clone_size: .
v_call: TRBV18
j_call: TRBJ2-1
d_call: .
cdr3_aa: CASSSGQGPYNEQFF
cdr3_nt: TGTGCCAGCTCGTCAGGGCAGGGGCCATACAATGAGCAGTTCTTC

clone_size: .
v_call: TRBV6-6
j_call: TRBJ1-1
d_call: .
cdr3_aa: CASSYRLEAFF
cdr3_nt: TGTGCCAGCAGTTACAGACTTGAAGCTTTCTTT

clone_size: .
v_call: TRBV10-3
j_call: TRBJ1-2
d_call: .
cdr3_aa: CAISAGEVYGYTF
cdr3_nt: TGTGCCATCAGTGCTGGGGAGGTCTATGGCTACACCTTC

clone_size: .
v_call: TRBV6-5
j_call: TRBJ1-2
d_call: .
cdr3_aa: CATGTGIYGYTF
cdr3_nt: TGTGCCACTGGTACGGGAATCTATGGCTACACCTTC

clone_size: .
v_call: TRBV7-2
j_call: TRBJ1-2
d_call: .
cdr3_aa: CASSPRFSGYTF
cdr3_nt: TGTGCCAGCAGCCCCCGTTTTAGTGGCTACACCTTC

clone_size: .
v_call: TRBV18
j_call: TRBJ2-5
d_call: .
cdr3_aa: CASSQLAGAQETQYF
cdr3_nt: TGTGCCAGCTCACAGCTAGCAGGGGCCCAAGAGACCCAGTACTTC

clone_size: once
v_call: TRBV28
j_call: TRBJ2-5
d_call: TRBD1
cdr3_aa: CASSLALDRDEYF
cdr3_nt: TGTGCCAGCAGTTTAGCACTGGACAGGGACGAGTACTTC

clone_size: .
v_call: TRBV9
j_call: TRBJ1-4
d_call: .
cdr3_aa: CASSATGQNEKLFF
cdr3_nt: TGTGCCAGCAGCGCAACAGGGCAAAACGAAAAACTGTTTTTT

clone_size: .
v_call: TRBV5-4
j_call: TRBJ1-6
d_call: TRBD1
cdr3_aa: CASSLGGQGTSPLHF
cdr3_nt: TGTGCCAGCAGCTTGGGGGGACAGGGGACGTCACCCCTCCACTTT

clone_size: .
v_call: TRBV11-2
j_call: TRBJ1-4
d_call: .
cdr3_aa: CASSFRTVAKSEKLFF
cdr3_nt: TGTGCCAGCAGCTTCCGGACAGTCGCCAAATCTGAAAAACTGTTTTTT

clone_size: .
v_call: TRBV6-5
j_call: TRBJ1-1
d_call: TRBD1
cdr3_aa: CASSPRQGMNTEAFF
cdr3_nt: TGTGCCAGCAGTCCCAGACAGGGCATGAACACTGAAGCTTTCTTT

clone_size: .
v_call: TRBV7-2
j_call: TRBJ1-2
d_call: TRBD1
cdr3_aa: CASSFRGRSYGYTF
cdr3_nt: TGTGCCAGCAGCTTTAGGGGGCGAAGCTATGGCTACACCTTC

clone_size: .
v_call: TRBV5-4
j_call: TRBJ2-5
d_call: TRBD2
cdr3_aa: CASRLGLAGGETQYF
cdr3_nt: TGTGCCAGCAGACTCGGACTAGCGGGAGGAGAGACCCAGTACTTC

clone_size: .
v_call: TRBV6-5
j_call: TRBJ1-1
d_call: .
cdr3_aa: CASTWEGDLAFF
cdr3_nt: TGTGCCAGCACCTGGGAGGGTGACTTAGCTTTCTTT

clone_size: .
v_call: TRBV5-1
j_call: TRBJ1-2
d_call: TRBD1
cdr3_aa: CASSFGTGNGYTF
cdr3_nt: TGCGCCAGCAGCTTTGGGACAGGGAATGGCTACACCTTC

clone_size: .
v_call: TRBV12-3/TRBV12-4
j_call: TRBJ2-7
d_call: .
cdr3_aa: CASSFRTGNEQYF
cdr3_nt: TGTGCCAGCAGTTTCCGAACAGGGAACGAGCAGTACTTC

clone_size: .
v_call: TRBV7-7
j_call: TRBJ2-1
d_call: .
cdr3_aa: CASSLLAGDNEQFF
cdr3_nt: TGTGCTAGCAGCTTATTGGCAGGGGACAATGAGCAGTTCTTC

clone_size: .
v_call: TRBV4-2
j_call: TRBJ2-2
d_call: .
cdr3_aa: CASSHAPERSTGELFF
cdr3_nt: TGTGCCAGCAGCCACGCACCAGAGCGGTCTACCGGGGAGCTGTTTTTT

clone_size: .
v_call: TRBV4-2
j_call: TRBJ2-1
d_call: TRBD2
cdr3_aa: CASRRGLADFNEQFF
cdr3_nt: TGTGCCAGCAGGCGGGGACTAGCGGACTTCAATGAGCAGTTCTTC

clone_size: .
v_call: TRBV6-5
j_call: TRBJ2-7
d_call: .
cdr3_aa: CASSSPGLTYEQYF
cdr3_nt: TGTGCCAGCAGTTCCCCGGGACTTACCTACGAGCAGTACTTC

clone_size: few
v_call: TRBV9
j_call: TRBJ1-2
d_call: .
cdr3_aa: CASSVYNNYGYTF
cdr3_nt: TGTGCCAGCAGCGTATACAATAACTATGGCTACACCTTC

clone_size: few
v_call: TRBV5-4
j_call: TRBJ1-4
d_call: .
cdr3_aa: CASSLKSPGDEKLFF
cdr3_nt: TGTGCCAGCAGCTTGAAATCCCCCGGGGATGAAAAACTGTTTTTT

clone_size: .
v_call: TRBV5-4
j_call: TRBJ2-3
d_call: TRBD2
cdr3_aa: CASSFGVAGSTDTQYF
cdr3_nt: TGTGCCAGCAGCTTTGGAGTAGCGGGGAGCACAGATACGCAGTATTTT

clone_size: .
v_call: TRBV6-6
j_call: TRBJ1-2
d_call: TRBD1
cdr3_aa: CASSYTGQGAGYGYTF
cdr3_nt: TGTGCCAGCAGTTACACAGGACAGGGGGCGGGCTATGGCTACACCTTC

clone_size: .
v_call: TRBV5-1
j_call: TRBJ2-5
d_call: .
cdr3_aa: CASSSNQETQYF
cdr3_nt: TGCGCCAGCAGCTCCAACCAAGAGACCCAGTACTTC

clone_size: .
v_call: TRBV5-1
j_call: TRBJ2-7
d_call: .
cdr3_aa: CASSLYSGSGAYEQYF
cdr3_nt: TGCGCCAGCAGCTTATACAGCGGTTCGGGGGCCTACGAGCAGTACTTC

clone_size: few
v_call: TRBV9
j_call: TRBJ1-3
d_call: .
cdr3_aa: CASSVAGQGSGNTIYF
cdr3_nt: TGTGCCAGCAGCGTAGCTGGTCAGGGCTCTGGAAACACCATATATTTT

clone_size: .
v_call: TRBV19
j_call: TRBJ2-7
d_call: TRBD2
cdr3_aa: CASSSPGTSGYEQYF
cdr3_nt: TGTGCCAGTAGTTCACCCGGGACTAGCGGTTACGAGCAGTACTTC

clone_size: .
v_call: TRBV18
j_call: TRBJ2-5
d_call: TRBD1
cdr3_aa: CADPRGRGRGLVGQETQYF
cdr3_nt: TGTGCCGATCCACGGGGCAGGGGGCGCGGGCTCGTGGGCCAAGAGACCCAGTACTTC

clone_size: .
v_call: TRBV18
j_call: TRBJ1-1
d_call: .
cdr3_aa: CASSKDIGYTEAFF
cdr3_nt: TGTGCCAGCTCAAAGGACATTGGCTACACTGAAGCTTTCTTT

clone_size: .
v_call: TRBV28
j_call: TRBJ2-3
d_call: .
cdr3_aa: CASSSGLDTQYF
cdr3_nt: TGTGCCAGCAGTTCAGGGCTAGATACGCAGTATTTT

clone_size: .
v_call: TRBV7-3
j_call: TRBJ2-5
d_call: TRBD1
cdr3_aa: CASSLGQGETQYF
cdr3_nt: TGTGCCAGCAGCTTGGGACAGGGGGAGACCCAGTACTTC

clone_size: .
v_call: TRBV28
j_call: TRBJ1-3
d_call: .
cdr3_aa: CASSLTGSGNTIYF
cdr3_nt: TGTGCCAGCAGTTTGACAGGCTCTGGAAACACCATATATTTT

clone_size: .
v_call: TRBV7-9
j_call: TRBJ1-4
d_call: TRBD1
cdr3_aa: CASSLRDSSNEKLFF
cdr3_nt: TGTGCCAGCAGCCTCCGGGACAGCTCTAATGAAAAACTGTTTTTT

clone_size: .
v_call: TRBV5-8
j_call: TRBJ1-2
d_call: .
cdr3_aa: CASSLDWAGDGYTF
cdr3_nt: TGTGCCAGCAGCTTGGATTGGGCAGGGGATGGCTACACCTTC

clone_size: few
v_call: TRBV9
j_call: TRBJ2-1
d_call: .
cdr3_aa: CASSVVPGGDNEQFF
cdr3_nt: TGTGCCAGCAGCGTAGTACCAGGAGGGGACAATGAGCAGTTCTTC

clone_size: once
v_call: TRBV3-1/TRBV3-2
j_call: TRBJ1-5
d_call: .
cdr3_aa: CASSQPWSPGLRGGQPQHF
cdr3_nt: TGTGCCAGCAGTCAACCATGGAGCCCGGGACTTCGGGGAGGGCAGCCCCAGCATTTT

clone_size: .
v_call: TRBV15
j_call: TRBJ2-2
d_call: .
cdr3_aa: CATSRDLVSGELFF
cdr3_nt: TGTGCCACCAGCAGAGATCTCGTCAGCGGGGAGCTGTTTTTT

clone_size: .
v_call: TRBV15
j_call: TRBJ1-6
d_call: .
cdr3_aa: CATSRALRQGNSPLHF
cdr3_nt: TGTGCCACCAGCAGAGCACTCAGGCAGGGGAATTCACCCCTCCACTTT

clone_size: .
v_call: TRBV18
j_call: TRBJ1-2
d_call: .
cdr3_aa: CASSPVTNYGYTF
cdr3_nt: TGTGCCAGCTCACCAGTAACTAACTATGGCTACACCTTC

clone_size: .
v_call: TRBV7-9
j_call: TRBJ1-5
d_call: .
cdr3_aa: CASSFDSGNQPQHF
cdr3_nt: TGTGCCAGCAGCTTTGACAGCGGCAATCAGCCCCAGCATTTT

clone_size: .
v_call: TRBV7-2
j_call: TRBJ2-7
d_call: TRBD2
cdr3_aa: CASRKSGVYEQYF
cdr3_nt: TGTGCCAGCAGAAAAAGCGGGGTCTACGAGCAGTACTTC

clone_size: .
v_call: TRBV28
j_call: TRBJ2-5
d_call: TRBD1
cdr3_aa: CASSLSPGQVETQYF
cdr3_nt: TGTGCCAGCAGTTTATCCCCGGGACAGGTGGAGACCCAGTACTTC